The 15 T cell receptor beta chains reported below all come from one sample, sequenced in a study of blood T cell repertoires in COVID-19. TCRdb keeps only in-frame clones here, not all; method: immunoSEQ multiplex PCR. The sample has 40,000 to 50,000 clones; less than 80% are singletons. Sequenced: peripheral blood. The receptors here all came from a man between 65 and 79 years old with acute or convalescent COVID-19.

This clone appeared a few times. The rearrangement links TRBV12-1 to TRBJ2-2; no DNA check was done on the table's D call, TRBD1. TRBV12-1 is marked as a pseudogene. The CDR3 has 18 residues. In DNA, the CDR3 is TGTGCCAGCAGCTTGGGGGCTACAATAGGGGAGAACACCGGGGAGCTGTTTTTT. It codes for CASSLGATIGENTGELFF.

The chain couples TRBV18 to TRBJ2-7; D is possibly TRBD2 (6 bases). V was clipped by 8 bases and J by 3 bases, with 11 bases between them. The CDR3 runs 12 residues. Germline V gives CDR1 KGHSH, CDR2 LQKENI. CDR3 protein: CASHGSHYEQYF. Written as DNA, the CDR3 is TGTGCCAGCCACGGGAGCCACTACGAGCAGTACTTC.

The chain couples TRBV5-6 to TRBJ2-5; 7 bases map to TRBD1. CDR3 length: 14 residues. Germline assignment: CDR1 SGHDT and CDR2 YYEEEE. J lost 4 bases, V lost 4 bases, and 7 bases had no gene match. The CDR3 reads CASSLRDRRETQYF. The CDR3 nucleotides read TGTGCCAGCAGCCTTCGGGACAGAAGAGAGACCCAGTACTTC. Supplemented by reference TRBV5-6 and TRBJ2-5, the full variable domain reads DAGVTQSPTHLIKTRGQQVTLRCSPKSGHDTVSWYQQALGQGPQFIFQYYEEEERQRGNFPDRFSGHQFPNYSSELNVNALLLGDSALYLCASSLRDRRETQYFGPGTRLLVL.

The V and J genes are TRBV7-3 and TRBJ1-1; unclear D gene. The CDR3 runs 14 residues. Germline CDR1 and CDR2: SGHTA and FQGTGA. V was trimmed by 2 bases and J by 3 bases, leaving 10 bases between them. In DNA form, the CDR3 reads TGTGCCAGCAGCTTACGGGCGGGTTACACTGAAGCTTTCTTT. The encoded protein is CASSLRAGYTEAFF.

This clone was detected once. V is TRBV3-1 (or the pseudogene TRBV3-2) and J is TRBJ1-6, with no clear D. V lost 1 base to trimming and J lost 7 bases, with 8 bases between them. This CDR3 comprises 14 residues. From germline, CDR1 is LGHDT and CDR2 YNNKEL (reference sequence). In DNA form, the CDR3 reads TGTGCCAGCAGCCAAGCTGGTCGGAATTCACCCCTCCACTTT. Residues: CASSQAGRNSPLHF.

The chain has TRBV25-1 and TRBJ1-6, with 8 bases lining up with TRBD1. The V gene end was trimmed by 8 bases and the J gene end by 10 bases; junction bases not matched to a gene: 7. Germline V gives CDR1 MGHDK, CDR2 SYGVNS. This CDR3 is built from 13 residues. CDR3 residues: CASGQGVWSPLHF. The CDR3 DNA follows: TGTGCCAGCGGACAGGGTGTATGGTCACCCCTCCACTTT.

The rearrangement links TRBV9 to TRBJ1-4; 12 nucleotides align to TRBD1. This CDR3 comprises 20 residues. V shed 3 bases and J 3 bases; nucleotides not matched to a gene: 15. Germline values: CDR1 SGDLS, CDR2 YYNGEE. CDR3: CASSAASPGTGGLANEKLFF. CDR3 in DNA: TGTGCCAGCAGCGCCGCCTCGCCGGGGACAGGGGGCTTAGCTAATGAAAAACTGTTTTTT.

V gene TRBV5-6 combines with J gene TRBJ2-1, with TRBD1 matching 8 bases. Per the germline V gene, CDR1 is SGHDT and CDR2 is YYEEEE. V was pared by 4 bases and J by 10 bases, with 10 bases of the junction left unmatched. The length of the CDR3 is 14 residues. The CDR3 reads CASSAAGGLWEQFF. CDR3 bases: TGTGCCAGCAGCGCGGCAGGGGGCTTGTGGGAGCAGTTCTTC. The complete variable domain, with remaining parts taken from reference TRBV5-6 and TRBJ2-1, reads DAGVTQSPTHLIKTRGQQVTLRCSPKSGHDTVSWYQQALGQGPQFIFQYYEEEERQRGNFPDRFSGHQFPNYSSELNVNALLLGDSALYLCASSAAGGLWEQFFGPGTRLTVL.

This sequence joins TRBV11-3 and TRBJ2-7; possible D gene TRBD2, 6 bases. V was pared by 5 bases and J by 3 bases, with 14 bases between. The CDR3 runs 14 residues. CDR1 is SGHNT and CDR2 is YENEEA in the germline V gene. The CDR3 bases are TGTGCCAGCAGCCCACTTGGGCGGGGCTACGAGCAGTACTTC. It yields the protein CASSPLGRGYEQYF.

Only one count was recorded for this clone. The chain carries TRBV29-1 and TRBJ1-2; D may be TRBD1 (6 bases). CDR3 length: 12 amino acids. CDR1 and CDR2 from the germline V gene are SQVTM and ANQGSEA. Trimming took 5 bases from V and 8 from J, leaving 15 bases between them. Here the CDR3 DNA reads TGCAGCGTTCCACGGACAGTTGGGGGCTACACCTTC. It yields the protein CSVPRTVGGYTF.

CDR3 bases: TGTGCCAGCAGCAGACAGGGGGCGCGTGGAAACACCATATATTTT. It codes for CASSRQGARGNTIYF. V gene TRBV9 combines with J gene TRBJ1-3; 10 bases are a match to TRBD1. The CDR3 length is 15 residues. Germline CDR1 and CDR2: SGDLS and YYNGEE. J lost 3 bases, V lost 4 bases, and 4 bases had no gene match.

The genes are TRBV6-6 and TRBJ1-5, with TRBD1 as a possible D gene (6 bases). This CDR3 region has 17 residues. Between the trimmed V and J ends, which lost 5 bases and 0 bases, there was a span of 17 bases. Germline CDR1 and CDR2: MNHNY and SVGAGI (reference sequence). The CDR3 sequence: CASSPVQGDYSNQPQHF. DNA of the CDR3: TGTGCCAGCAGTCCGGTACAGGGCGATTATAGCAATCAGCCCCAGCATTTT.

The chain recombines TRBV4-2 with TRBJ1-5; TRBD1 aligns across 8 bases. The CDR3 has 15 residues. The germline V gene has CDR1 LGHNA and CDR2 YNFKEQ. Trimming at V came to 0 bases and at J to 6 bases, leaving 4 bases not matched to a gene. The chain's CDR3 is CASSQDSGGVQPQHF. The CDR3 coding sequence is TGTGCCAGCAGCCAAGATTCAGGGGGCGTTCAGCCCCAGCATTTT.

This clone was seen a handful of times. This sequence joins TRBV5-1 and TRBJ1-6; tentatively, D is TRBD1 (5 bases). V lost 6 bases to trimming and J lost 7 bases, with 8 bases between them. Germline values: CDR1 SGHRS, CDR2 YFSETQ. The CDR3 loop spans 12 amino acids. The CDR3 DNA follows: TGCGCCAGCAACGACAGAAATTCACCCCTCCACTTT. Amino acid sequence: CASNDRNSPLHF.

The chain joins TRBV7-9 to TRBJ2-7; D remains unclear. The CDR3 spans 13 residues. The V end lost 1 base, the J end lost 2 bases, and 6 bases lay between the germline ends. Germline V gene data show CDR1 as SEHNR and CDR2 as FQNEAQ (reference sequence). Here the CDR3 DNA reads TGTGCCAGCAGCTTAGTTTCCACCTACGAGCAGTACTTC. It is translated as CASSLVSTYEQYF.